This entry is about one T cell receptor (beta chain). The ends lost 7 bases at V and 2 bases at J; junction bases unmatched: 8. Germline CDR1 reads MDHEN; CDR2 reads SYDVKM. This CDR3 comprises 14 residues. The sample is drawn from a study of blood T cell repertoires in COVID-19. The data were produced by immunoSEQ multiplex PCR, yet TCRdb's version contains in-frame clones alone and is incomplete. The top ten hold under 5% of the sample, which has tens of thousands of clones, roughly 94% seen once. The sequencing sample was made of peripheral blood. The V call is TRBV28, the J call TRBJ2-7; TRBD2 aligns across 7 bases. This clonotype originated in a human donor with active COVID-19. The donor label of this sample is uncertain. CDR3 sequence (DNA): TGTGCCAGCACCCGCGGGGGACGACCCTACGAGCAGTACTTC. This translates into CASTRGGRPYEQYF. Full variable domain (missing parts from reference TRBV28 and TRBJ2-7): DVKVTQSSRYLVKRTGEKVFLECVQDMDHENMFWYRQDPGLGLRLIYFSYDVKMKEKGDIPEGYSVSREKKERFSLILESASTNQTSMYLCASTRGGRPYEQYFGPGTRLTVT.